This TCR beta chain was profiled in a study of cytomegalovirus exposure and HLA in healthy donors (dated by TCRdb to about 2017). About the study as a whole: An earlier analysis of 587 of the donors reported over 250 Gb of sequence data and 117 million unique TCR beta sequences obtained from approximately 180 million T cells. An early release covering roughly 640 HLA-typed donors comprised 300 to 350 gigabases of sequencing data and 85 million or so unique TCR sequences. Of the 300 to 500 genotyped donors, roughly 80% were placed in the genetic ancestry cluster associated with self-reported Caucasian donors. The study aimed to test whether cataloging public T cell receptors could reveal signatures of past pathogen exposure. The study used immunosequencing to profile the T cell repertoires of several hundred subjects and linked those repertoires to cytomegalovirus serostatus. Besides the first cohort of roughly 660 subjects, a separate validation cohort made up of 90 to 150 different subjects was used. To predict cytomegalovirus infection status, the study brought together high-throughput TCR immunosequencing, statistical association of individual TCRs with disease status, and machine learning. To study patterns of TCR occurrence, a later analysis re-analyzed previously published TCR beta repertoires from several hundred donors and added high-resolution HLA genotyping. The later analysis used no new phenotypic data to find candidate immune exposures, relying instead on TCR beta sequences and their occurrence across donors. To decide whether each TCR beta V gene segment behaved as functional or pseudogenic, an earlier analysis of approximately 620 of the donors relied on high-throughput TCR beta sequencing. Alongside the repertoire data, information on donor age, sex, ethnicity and CMV serostatus was compiled. In a later genetic analysis, genome-wide SNP genotypes for about 55% of the roughly 700 donors were used, and that subset was treated as a discovery cohort. Every repertoire in the discovery cohort had been generated on one and the same sequencing platform. HLA typing covered class I and class II loci at four-digit resolution. The number of donors typed differed by locus, with roughly 629-640 for A, B, C, DRB1 and DQB1, roughly 520 for DQA1, 600 to 610 for DPA1, and about 450 for DPB1. Several DR-DQ haplotypes were handled as single units for association and clustering because linkage in the cohort was strong. Among some 410 genotyped donors of the cohort, an average of approximately 220,000 unique TCR beta nucleotide sequences was sequenced per donor, of which about 18% were non-productive.

From cysteine to phenylalanine, the CDR3 is 16 amino acids long. The retained sequence is limited to the CDR3, 48 bases, with the frame set at the first base. Trimmed from V: 5 bases; trimmed from J: 4 bases; junction bases lacking a gene match: 12. According to the germline V gene (reference sequence), CDR1 reads MNHEY and CDR2 reads SMNVEV. In regard to this clone: Its antigen is currently not known. No per-base quality is available; no much larger clone lies one base away.

Libraries came from the immunoSEQ multiplex PCR assay. A mixture of 60 forward primers for TCR Vbeta segments and 13 reverse primers for TCR Jbeta segments was used in the multiplex PCR. The CDR3 region of rearranged TCR beta genes was amplified from genomic DNA with a multiplex PCR assay. Amplified TCR beta libraries were sequenced as 87-base-pair reads on the Illumina HiSeq System. Per the source publication's procedure: A later analysis counted approximately 76 million unique TCR beta chains across the 500 to 850 repertoires, and about 10 million of these chains were shared by at least two donors. Raw reads were error-corrected and collapsed into unique sequences by a nearest-neighbor algorithm in which closely related sequences were merged to remove PCR and sequencing errors. Alignment of CDR3 sequences to IMGT reference sequences was used to assign V, D and J gene segments. For a sequence to be retained, a match of at least six nucleotides was required to both a V gene segment and a J gene segment. A rearrangement counted as productive if the CDR3 had no stop codons and remained in frame with V and J, and every other rearrangement counted as non-productive. CDR3 was defined according to IMGT convention as the region running from the second conserved V-encoded cysteine to the conserved J-encoded phenylalanine. The earlier analysis of some 600 of the donors excluded sequences that lacked an unambiguous match to a single V gene segment. In an earlier analysis of roughly 600 of the donors, a V segment was called functional when productive rearrangements were above 56.7%, and segregating when the standard deviation between donors exceeded 5%. A statistical classification framework was built to diagnose cytomegalovirus status from the catalog of TCR beta chain sequences. In a later analysis, TCR nucleotide sequences were compared against IMGT/GENE-DB human TR gene sequences so that V and J genes could be assigned. In a later analysis, CDR3 sequences and most-parsimonious VDJ recombination scenarios were assigned using the TCRdist pipeline. In a later analysis, each TCR beta chain was defined by its CDR3 amino acid sequence together with its V-gene family, and reads lacking a unique V-gene family were excluded. A later analysis removed 500 to 650 highly shared, low-generation-probability nucleotide sequences to deal with suspected cross-contamination and a sequencing artifact. In a later analysis, a clonal expansion index for each public chain was calculated from normalized within-repertoire ranks of inferred template counts. In a later analysis, generation probabilities were computed using a VDJ recombination model fitted to out-of-frame rearrangements, and the results were checked against IGoR. A later analysis scored TCR-TCR, TCR-HLA and TCR-CMV co-occurrence with hypergeometric tests, applying a repertoire-size bias correction to TCR pairs. A later analysis estimated false discovery rates by permuting HLA or CMV assignments 20 times. In a later analysis, co-occurring TCRs were grouped with DBSCAN, and TCRdist sequence similarity was added when clustering was performed within HLA-allele-positive subsets. Co-occurrence clustering excluded repertoires with fewer than 30,000 or more than 120,000 public chains, plus five with anomalous nucleotide sharing. TCRdb re-hosts the immuneACCESS table, in-frame sequences only. Its copies lack some clones; in the studies checked, an unresolved V gene accounts for under half of them, and the cause for the rest is not known. The V and J calls and clone size are taken from that table; D and trimming were inferred from the DNA. This sample lists about 100,000 clones; 79% were detected once. Around 4% of the sample goes to the ten largest clones.

The cohort was made up of 666 healthy bone marrow donors. At the time of sampling, all cohort members were nominally healthy, though unrecorded immune exposures were likely present. The donor was CMV seropositive and belonged to the group of more than 250 seropositive cohort members. A peripheral blood sample was collected from each donor, and TCR beta sequencing was performed on peripheral blood mononuclear cells. The Qiagen DNeasy Blood Extraction Kit was used to extract genomic DNA from the blood cell samples. Beyond this particular receptor, the publication reports: It was suggested by the authors that the approach could potentially be generalized to other disease states and immunological phenotypes. The earlier analysis of a few hundred of the donors excluded some 16 rarely observed V segments, including chromosome 9 orphons, because counts were too low. In a later analysis, TCR association rates were found to vary across HLA loci, with the most associated TCRs seen for DRB1 alleles and the fewest for HLA-C alleles. While some public TCRs were present in many individuals, most TCR sequences turned up only very rarely across donors. Because HLA typing was missing for some donors at each locus, association tests included only the typed subset. In a later analysis, some 17,000 TCR beta sequences were associated with specific HLA alleles at a false discovery rate of 0.05. According to a later analysis, most CMV-associated TCR beta chains appeared to be HLA-restricted, and the HLA associations seemed to be driven largely by CMV exposure. Assigning TCR associations to individual alleles was difficult when HLA alleles, especially DR and DQ, strongly co-occurred. A further reported finding was that TCR beta sequences accurately predicted the HLA-A and HLA-B alleles for most subjects in the first cohort. Sequencing depth was assumed to be roughly uniform across donors in the presence/absence analyses, though that assumption may not hold. Several of the top co-occurrence clusters appeared to be linked to parvovirus B19, influenza, CMV and Epstein-Barr virus, according to a later analysis. In a later genetic analysis, fewer N-insertions in productive TCRs were reported among donors in an Asian-associated ancestry cluster than the roughly 700-donor mean. Immune exposure information for the cohort was limited to CMV serostatus. A cluster of highly shared sequence variants was judged likely to represent a technical artifact of the sequencing pipeline. Three of the identified cytomegalovirus-associated TCR beta chains were confirmed in vitro to be specific for cytomegalovirus antigens. The classifier was reported to diagnose cytomegalovirus status with high specificity and sensitivity in both the original and validation cohorts. In the study, some 180 TCR beta chains were listed as associated with cytomegalovirus. This cohort had only TCR beta chains sequenced, and the lack of alpha or paired-chain data limited which features could be detected. Because the 87-base-pair reads could not distinguish some IMGT-functional V segments, including TRBV6-2 and TRBV6-3, those segments were excluded. Compared with equally common non-associated chains, HLA-associated TCR beta chains in a later analysis were more clonally expanded and had lower generation probabilities. Linkage disequilibrium might explain the correlated functional status among segregating V segments, but an unknown experimental factor could not be excluded. In an earlier analysis of 587 of the donors, most TCR beta V segments appeared in productive rearrangements about 87% or about 30% of the time, broadly matching IMGT annotations. A later genetic analysis associated a missense DCLRE1C variant with V-gene and J-gene trimming of TCR beta chains, and an independent cohort replicated the association.

This TCR derives from a female donor in good health and CMV-seropositive. The source material was PBMCs. In this chain, TRBV27 is recombined with TRBJ1-2; 8 middle bases align to TRBD1. The nucleotides read TGTGCCAGCAGTCTCAAACCGGGACAGGCAACCTATGGCTACACCTTC. It codes for CASSLKPGQATYGYTF.